Listed here are 7 T cell receptor beta chains from one sample, sequenced in a study of shared clonotypes between healthy human individuals. The table came from immunoSEQ multiplex PCR; TCRdb's copy has only in-frame clones and leaves some out. The sample has roughly 700,000 clones, around two thirds seen once. The sample consisted of memory CD4+ T cells sorted from blood. The subset was: CD45RA-negative fraction. The source of these receptors is a woman aged 25 to 39 in good health.

V gene TRBV6-6 combines with J gene TRBJ1-3; D ambiguous. There are 16 residues in the CDR3. Trimming removed 2 bases from V and 3 bases from J, with 14 bases in between. The germline V gene has CDR1 MNHNY and CDR2 SVGAGI (reference sequence). The CDR3 sequence is CASSYPASGGGNTIYF. In DNA, the CDR3 is TGTGCCAGCAGTTACCCGGCCTCGGGCGGTGGAAACACCATATATTTT.

The rearrangement uses TRBV10-3 and TRBJ2-5; D not resolved. Per germline, CDR1 ENHRY and CDR2 SYGVKD. The V end was cut by 2 bases, the J end by 0 bases, with 13 bases between. The CDR3 length is 16 residues. The CDR3 protein is CAISERLKRNQETQYF. The CDR3 region has the DNA TGTGCCATCAGTGAGCGGTTGAAAAGGAACCAAGAGACCCAGTACTTC.

The gene calls are TRBV28 and TRBJ1-5; TRBD1 aligns across 8 bases. After removal of 2 bases from V and 6 bases from J, the junction contained 9 bases not matched to a gene. The CDR3 runs 16 residues. Germline values: CDR1 MDHEN, CDR2 SYDVKM. CDR3 sequence (DNA): TGTGCCAGCAGTTTACCTGGACAGGGTGCTATTCAGCCCCAGCATTTT. Encoded protein: CASSLPGQGAIQPQHF.

This clone has at least ten counts. The chain employs TRBV11-2 and TRBJ2-5; 10 nucleotides align to TRBD1. Trimming removed 5 bases from V and 4 bases from J; junction bases left unmatched: 4. This CDR3 comprises 14 residues. Germline lookup yields CDR1 SGHAT and CDR2 FQNNGV. The CDR3 nucleotides are TGTGCCAGCAGCGTCGACAGGGGGCCAGAGACCCAGTACTTC. Translating gives CASSVDRGPETQYF.

CDR3 region: CASSEEEIHNGGELFF. The DNA for the CDR3 is TGTGCCAGCAGTGAAGAGGAAATCCATAATGGCGGGGAGCTGTTTTTT. This chain links TRBV2 with TRBJ2-2; D uncertain. This CDR3 has 16 amino acids. CDR1 is SNHLY, CDR2 FYNNEI, per germline. V was cut by 1 base and J by 7 bases, with 16 bases left in between.

The chain carries TRBV7-9 and TRBJ2-3, with 12 bases lining up with TRBD1. The CDR3 runs 14 residues. Germline V CDR1 and CDR2: SEHNR, FQNEAQ (reference sequence). V shed 11 bases and J 4 bases; nucleotides not matched to a gene: 7. The CDR3: CAGQGQGAADTQYF. Written as DNA, the CDR3 is TGTGCCGGCCAGGGACAGGGGGCGGCAGATACGCAGTATTTT.

Here the CDR3 reads CASSLEGYTGELFF. The DNA of the CDR3 is TGCGCCAGCAGCTTGGAGGGTTACACCGGGGAGCTGTTTTTT. The V gene is TRBV5-1, the J gene TRBJ2-2; unclear D gene. The ends were cut back, 0 bases at V and 3 bases at J, with 6 bases in the middle. The CDR3 spans 14 residues. Germline loops: CDR1 SGHRS, CDR2 YFSETQ.